A selection of T cell receptor beta chains follows, all from one sample in a study of blood T cells in healthy people across ages. MiXCR was run by TCRdb on the 5' RACE reads, yielding one entry per CDR3 protein. The data contain about 1,400,000 distinct CDR3 sequences, about 43% of them singletons. The sample consisted of blood. The receptor set was obtained from a woman aged 18-30 years in good health. CDR3s leave out the opening cysteine and the closing phenylalanine or tryptophan. Size is stated for part of the rows, as once, few or many counts, or as a class when the clone is expanded.

v_call	clone_size	j_call	cdr3_aa
TRBV20-1	-	TRBJ2-3	SPLHGADTQY
TRBV4-1	few	TRBJ2-3	ASSQDGDLSTDTQY
TRBV20-1	-	TRBJ2-3	SARVAGVISDTQY
TRBV20-1	-	TRBJ2-3	SAISPTSTDTQY
TRBV5-8	-	TRBJ1-5	ASSPPGPKPQH
TRBV10-3	few	TRBJ2-1	AISGVGGSDNEQF
TRBV12-3/TRBV12-4	few	TRBJ2-1	ASSPGLVSYNEQF
TRBV2	few	TRBJ2-2	ASTGLAGVVGELF
TRBV5-1	-	TRBJ1-2	ASSLVGQGIYGYT
TRBV28	-	TRBJ1-1	AGSFQGTEAF
TRBV10-3	-	TRBJ1-5	AITADGNSNQPQH
TRBV3-1	-	TRBJ1-2	ASSQAVRGRRGYT
TRBV10-3	-	TRBJ2-3	AISATEMVTDTQY
TRBV18	-	TRBJ2-7	ASSPTGTLYEQY
TRBV2	-	TRBJ2-7	ASSESGLLGSYEQY
TRBV9	few	TRBJ2-1	ASSDRDRYNEQF
TRBV9	-	TRBJ2-7	ASSPWTDSYEQY
TRBV7-2	-	TRBJ1-1	ASSLQRGGYFSNTEAF
TRBV28	-	TRBJ2-2	ASSMYRGQGGELF
TRBV2	-	TRBJ1-5	ASSGQGTVFSQPQH
TRBV6-1	-	TRBJ2-7	ASSDSWGGEQY
TRBV21-1	few	TRBJ1-1	ASTTTGGDTEAF
TRBV7-2	few	TRBJ2-1	ASSLAHLQHEQF
TRBV9	-	TRBJ2-1	ASSVEREITYNEQF
TRBV28	few	TRBJ2-7	ASTTIPGQGYEQY
TRBV12-5	few	TRBJ2-1	ASGLVAGTSMNEQF
TRBV3-1	-	TRBJ2-1	ASSQERGTYNEQF
TRBV5-1	-	TRBJ2-1	ASATSGRVNEQF
TRBV29-1	-	TRBJ2-7	SVEAPDYEQY
TRBV3-1	-	TRBJ2-1	ASSPSGLTYNEQF
TRBV7-9	-	TRBJ2-1	ASSPQGKGYEQF
TRBV5-1	few	TRBJ2-1	ASSLEVTNQGDEQF
TRBV27	few	TRBJ1-1	ASSLSKVTTEAF
TRBV10-3	few	TRBJ2-3	ASYRREGETDTQY
TRBV11-2	few	TRBJ2-7	ASSSGLHDEQY
TRBV3-1	-	TRBJ1-1	ASRQSRELLAF
TRBV11-2	once	TRBJ2-5	ASRPAGGRETQY
TRBV20-1	few	TRBJ2-7	SARRGGDRPYEQY